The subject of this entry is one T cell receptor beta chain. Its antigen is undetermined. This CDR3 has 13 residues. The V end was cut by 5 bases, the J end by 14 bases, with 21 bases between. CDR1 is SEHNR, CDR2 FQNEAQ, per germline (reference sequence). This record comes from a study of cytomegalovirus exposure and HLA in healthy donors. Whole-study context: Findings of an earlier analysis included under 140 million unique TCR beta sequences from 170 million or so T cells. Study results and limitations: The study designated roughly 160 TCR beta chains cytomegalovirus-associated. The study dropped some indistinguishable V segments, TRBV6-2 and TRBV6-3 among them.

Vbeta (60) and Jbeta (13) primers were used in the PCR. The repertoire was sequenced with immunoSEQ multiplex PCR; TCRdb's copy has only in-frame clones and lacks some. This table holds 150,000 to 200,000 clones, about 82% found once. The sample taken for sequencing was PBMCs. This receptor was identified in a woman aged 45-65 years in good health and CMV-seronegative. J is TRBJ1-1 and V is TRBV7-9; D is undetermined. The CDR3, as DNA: TGTGCCAGCAGCCCCCGCGGAGGTTACTCCCCCTTCTTT. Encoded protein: CASSPRGGYSPFF.